This T cell receptor beta chain emerged from a study of T cells after somatic rescue of genetic block. Germline V gives CDR1 MNHEY, CDR2 SMNVEV (reference sequence). The CDR3 has 15 residues. Trimming removed 5 bases at V and 3 bases at J, with 17 bases between. Libraries were prepared by immunoSEQ multiplex PCR; TCRdb keeps only in-frame clonotypes and omits some of them. The table lists about 88,000 clones, 90% of them singletons. What was sequenced was peripheral blood mononuclear cells (PBMCs). The rearrangement uses TRBV27 and TRBJ2-7; D call uncertain. The clonotype was recovered from a woman under 30. The CDR3 reads CASSPGSGESYEQYF. CDR3 bases: TGTGCCAGCAGTCCCGGTTCAGGCGAAAGCTACGAGCAGTACTTC.